Listed below are T cell receptor beta chains from one sample, sequenced in a study of radiotherapy plus CTLA-4 blockade in lung cancer. Only in-frame clones appear in the TCRdb table, and some are missing; sequencing was by immunoSEQ multiplex PCR. In the table there are 45,000 or so clones, approximately 90% of which are singletons. The specimen was peripheral blood, collected from a patient treated with radiotherapy plus ipilimumab. These receptors came from a human donor with non-small cell lung cancer whose response to radiotherapy plus ipilimumab could not be evaluated. Both conserved end residues are part of each CDR3. The D gene is left open where the match is weak. Clone size is stated in some rows and not others, as once, few, many or a class when expanded.

j_gene,abundance,v_gene,d_gene,CDR3nt,CDR3aa
TRBJ1-1,-,TRBV6-5,TRBD1,TGTGCCAGCAGTTACTCGATGAGGCAGGGGGCCACTGAAGCTTTCTTT,CASSYSMRQGATEAFF
TRBJ1-5,-,TRBV7-9,TRBD1,TGTGCCAGCAGCTTCTCCGGGACAGGGGGCAATCAGCCCCAGCATTTT,CASSFSGTGGNQPQHF
TRBJ2-2,-,TRBV7-9,TRBD2,TGTGCCAGCAGCCCCCGGGGACTAGCGGGGGGGAAGAACACCGGGGAGCTGTTTTTT,CASSPRGLAGGKNTGELFF
TRBJ2-7,-,TRBV27,TRBD1,TGTGCCAGCAGTTTATCCACAGGGGGCTCCTACGAGCAGTACTTC,CASSLSTGGSYEQYF
TRBJ1-1,few,TRBV10-3,TRBD1,TGTGCCATCAGTGAGGGACAGGGTCGGACTGAAGCTTTCTTT,CAISEGQGRTEAFF
TRBJ2-2,-,TRBV5-6,-,TGTGCCAGCAGCTTGCGGGCGGGCACCGGGGAGCTGTTTTTT,CASSLRAGTGELFF
TRBJ1-2,-,TRBV6-1,-,TGTGCCAGCAGTGAAGCAGGGGACACCCGATTCAGCTATGGCTACACCTTC,CASSEAGDTRFSYGYTF
TRBJ1-2,-,TRBV7-2,-,TGTGCCAGCAGCTTACTGGGCAGCTATGGCTACACCTTC,CASSLLGSYGYTF
TRBJ1-5,-,TRBV10-3,-,TGTGCCATCAGTGTAGTGAGACAGGTTACTCAGCCCCAGCATTTT,CAISVVRQVTQPQHF
TRBJ2-5,-,TRBV7-2,-,TGTGCCAGCAGCTTAGAGAGTTCGGAGACCCAGTACTTC,CASSLESSETQYF
TRBJ2-1,-,TRBV19,TRBD2,TGTGCCAGTAGACCACTAGCGGGGGGCTCCTACAATGAGCAGTTCTTC,CASRPLAGGSYNEQFF
TRBJ2-3,-,TRBV9,-,TGTGCCAGCAGCGACGATAGGGGTCCCACAGATACGCAGTATTTT,CASSDDRGPTDTQYF
TRBJ1-6,-,TRBV11-2,TRBD1,TGTGCCAGCAGCTTAGAACCGAACAGGGGCAGCTCCTATAATTCACCCCTCCACTTT,CASSLEPNRGSSYNSPLHF
TRBJ2-3,-,TRBV28,TRBD2,TGTGCCAGCACCCGACTAGCGGTGTGGGATACGCAGTATTTT,CASTRLAVWDTQYF
TRBJ2-1,-,TRBV11-3,-,TGTGCCAGCAGCCACCGCTACCAGACTGGCCACAATGAGCAGTTCTTC,CASSHRYQTGHNEQFF
TRBJ2-7,-,TRBV9,TRBD2,TGTGCCAGCAGCGTAGCGGGTGCGGGAGGGATCTACGAGCAGTACTTC,CASSVAGAGGIYEQYF
TRBJ1-1,-,TRBV2,-,TGTGCCAGCAGTGAACGCCAGCCCTATCGGGAAACTGAAGCTTTCTTT,CASSERQPYRETEAFF